The entry that follows covers one T cell receptor (beta chain) sequence. This record comes from a study of T cell changes during pregnancy in multiple sclerosis. Assay used: immunoSEQ multiplex PCR; TCRdb lists only in-frame clones, some missing. The table includes about 75,000 clones, roughly 90% detected once. Germline V gene sequence: CDR1 SGHRS, CDR2 YFSETQ. This CDR3 has 15 amino acids. The ends were cut back, 3 bases at V and 2 bases at J, with 14 bases in the middle. The origin of this receptor is a female donor in good health, enrolled as a control in a pregnancy study. V gene TRBV5-1 combines with J gene TRBJ2-5, with a weak D call TRBD1 (6 bases). The sample in question was peripheral blood, obtained in the first trimester of pregnancy. The CDR3 DNA reads TGCGCCAGCAGCTGGCAGGGGCGCGAACAAGAGACCCAGTACTTC. Amino acids: CASSWQGREQETQYF.